The 10 T cell receptor beta chains reported below all come from one sample, sequenced in a study of shared clonotypes between healthy human individuals. Method: immunoSEQ multiplex PCR; TCRdb's copy keeps in-frame clones and lacks some. The sample shows approximately 98,000 clones, around 65% of them seen only once. What was sequenced was memory CD8+ T cells sorted from blood. The subset is: CD45RO+ cells pooled with CCR7-negative TemRA cells. All receptors come from a woman aged 25 to 39 in good health.

V and J are TRBV27 and TRBJ2-2; D unresolved. The V gene lost 5 bases and the J gene lost 4 bases, with 11 bases spanning the gap. The CDR3 has 14 residues. Germline V gives CDR1 MNHEY, CDR2 SMNVEV (reference sequence). The CDR3 coding sequence is TGTGCCAGCAGTATGACGATTGGCACCGGGGAGCTGTTTTTT. Residues: CASSMTIGTGELFF.

The rearrangement uses TRBV5-1 and TRBJ1-2, with D tentatively TRBD1 (5 bases). Trimming cost V 0 bases and J 8 bases, with 11 bases left between them. The CDR3 contains 13 residues. Germline V gene lookup returns CDR1 SGHRS and CDR2 YFSETQ. The CDR3 sequence is CASSLGRAEGYTF. CDR3 DNA sequence: TGCGCCAGCAGCTTGGGCAGGGCTGAAGGCTACACCTTC.

The chain combines TRBV11-2 with TRBJ2-1, with 9 bases aligning to TRBD2. This CDR3 comprises 15 residues. Losses at the gene ends were 5 bases for V and 7 bases for J; bases not matched to a gene: 9. The V gene's germline CDR1 is SGHAT and CDR2 FQNNGV. This chain's CDR3 is CASSTLAGVRNEQFF. The CDR3 nucleotides read TGTGCCAGCAGCACACTAGCGGGCGTTAGGAATGAGCAGTTCTTC.

CDR3 sequence: CAISSDGTLGPYEQYF. The CDR3 nucleotides are TGTGCCATCAGCTCCGACGGGACACTGGGTCCCTACGAGCAGTACTTC. The chain is built from TRBV10-3 and TRBJ2-7, with D possibly matching TRBD1 (6 bases). The CDR3 is 16 amino acids. V gave up 6 bases and J gave up 2 bases, with 20 bases separating them. The germline V gene has CDR1 ENHRY and CDR2 SYGVKD.

This clone was found once. V is TRBV27 and J is TRBJ2-2; D may match TRBD1 or TRBD2 (7 bases each). CDR1 is MNHEY, CDR2 SMNVEV, per germline (reference sequence). Trimming pared 6 bases from V and 6 bases from J, leaving 20 bases between. There are 16 residues in the CDR3. The CDR3 DNA sequence: TGTGCCAGCAGGGGTACCAGGGGGGGAACCGCCGGGGAGCTGTTTTTT. It specifies CASRGTRGGTAGELFF.

This chain links TRBV25-1 with TRBJ1-1, with D possibly TRBD1 on 5 matching bases. The CDR3 covers 13 residues. Germline V gene sequence: CDR1 MGHDK, CDR2 SYGVNS. Trimming pared 5 bases from V and 7 bases from J, leaving 14 bases between. Here the CDR3 DNA reads TGTGCCAGCAGTCCAGGGCCCACGGGTGAAGCTTTCTTT. Amino acid sequence: CASSPGPTGEAFF.

V and J are TRBV5-1 and TRBJ2-7; 10 bases map to TRBD2. V lost 0 bases and J lost 2; bases outside the gene matches: 2. Germline-derived CDR1 and CDR2 are SGHRS and YFSETQ. The CDR3 consists of 15 residues. CDR3 DNA sequence: TGCGCCAGCAGCTTGGCAGCGGGAGGGCCCTACGAGCAGTACTTC. It codes for CASSLAAGGPYEQYF.

The chain uses TRBV4-2 and TRBJ1-2; D is undetermined. The CDR3 is 15 amino acids. Germline assignment: CDR1 LGHNA and CDR2 YNFKEQ. The V end was cut by 5 bases, the J end by 1 base, with 14 bases between. CDR3 amino acids: CASSLVSEFNYGYTF. The DNA for the CDR3 is TGTGCCAGCAGCTTGGTGTCAGAGTTTAACTATGGCTACACCTTC.

V and J are TRBV9 and TRBJ2-1; D is undetermined. CDR1 SGDLS and CDR2 YYNGEE come from the germline V gene. The CDR3 totals 12 residues. V lost 0 bases to trimming and J lost 5 bases, with 3 bases between them. The chain's CDR3 is CASSVADNEQFF. CDR3 nucleotide sequence: TGTGCCAGCAGCGTAGCTGACAATGAGCAGTTCTTC. Combining the CDR3 with reference TRBV9 and TRBJ2-1 gives the whole variable domain DSGVTQTPKHLITATGQRVTLRCSPRSGDLSVYWYQQSLDQGLQFLIQYYNGEERAKGNILERFSAQQFPDLHSELNLSSLELGDSALYFCASSVADNEQFFGPGTRLTVL.

This chain's CDR3 is CASARGGPREQYF. DNA of the CDR3: TGTGCCAGCGCCAGAGGGGGCCCGAGGGAGCAGTACTTC. The rearrangement joins TRBV2 to TRBJ2-7, with TRBD1 matching over 7 bases. V shed 8 bases, J shed 7 bases, and the junction held 11 bases outside the gene matches. Germline CDR1 reads SNHLY; CDR2 reads FYNNEI. CDR3 size: 13 residues. The full variable domain, with the rest looked up from reference TRBV2 and TRBJ2-7, is EPEVTQTPSHQVTQMGQEVILRCVPISNHLYFYWYRQILGQKVEFLVSFYNNEISEKSEIFDDQFSVERPDGSNFTLKIRSTKLEDSAMYFCASARGGPREQYFGPGTRLTVT.